This TCR beta chain was documented in a study of PD-1 blockade in classical Hodgkin lymphoma. In the case of this clone: The antigen is unknown.

Profiling relied on immunoSEQ multiplex PCR, and the TCRdb table lists in-frame clones only, not all of them. The table has about 25,000 clones, 70% to 80% seen once. General study findings and limits: By C4D1, diversity of CD4+ TCRs had risen significantly, whereas that of CD8+ TCRs had not. Healthy donors reportedly exceeded newly diagnosed patients in baseline TCR diversity.

The J segment lost 6 bases and the V segment lost 8 bases, leaving 6 bases of the junction unmatched. CDR3 length: 13 amino acids. Germline values: CDR1 SNHLY, CDR2 FYNNEI. Every patient had relapsed following autologous stem cell transplantation, and cohorts differed in brentuximab vedotin exposure. This TCR was recovered from a human donor with classical Hodgkin lymphoma. The gene calls are TRBV2 and TRBJ1-1; 10 bases are a match to TRBD1. Sequencing used peripheral blood mononuclear cells (PBMCs), obtained at baseline. DNA of the CDR3: TGTGCCAGCTGGACAGGGGGGTTCCCTGAAGCTTTCTTT. This gives the protein CASWTGGFPEAFF.